A selection of T cell receptor beta chains follows, all from one sample in a study of blood T cell repertoires in COVID-19. Only in-frame clones appear in the TCRdb table, and some are missing; sequencing was by immunoSEQ multiplex PCR. This sample has 90,000 to 120,000 clones, with approximately 88% found just once. The sample consisted of peripheral blood. The receptor set was obtained from a human donor in a cohort sampled during active COVID-19. Each CDR3 is given with its conserved first and last residue. Each record gives: clone size, J gene, D gene, V gene, CDR3 DNA, CDR3 protein. The D gene is left open where the match is weak. The listing skips clone size in some rows; elsewhere it reads once, few, many or a size class.

NA,TRBJ1-1,NA,TRBV28,TGTGCCAGCAGTTTTGCCCTAGAAGCTTTCTTT,CASSFALEAFF
NA,TRBJ1-2,NA,TRBV6-2/TRBV6-3,TGTGCCAGCAGTTTCCGGGAAAGATACCTTCAGGGGCGAGCTAACTATGGCTACACCTTC,CASSFRERYLQGRANYGYTF
NA,TRBJ1-2,NA,TRBV28,TGTGCCAGCGGTCGAGGGCTTGTCGGCGATGGCTACACCTTC,CASGRGLVGDGYTF
NA,TRBJ2-7,NA,TRBV15,TGTGCCACCCGAATGGAGGGAACCTACGAGCAGTACTTC,CATRMEGTYEQYF
NA,TRBJ1-2,TRBD1,TRBV19,TGTGCCACCCCGGGACAGAACTATGGCTACACCTTC,CATPGQNYGYTF
NA,TRBJ2-7,NA,TRBV3-1/TRBV3-2,TGTGCCAGCAGCCCCCGGTGGCCCCCAGCGGTCTACGAGCAGTACTTC,CASSPRWPPAVYEQYF
NA,TRBJ1-1,NA,TRBV6-1,TGTGCCAGCAGTGAAGATTGGGGGCTGGGAACTGAAGCTTTCTTT,CASSEDWGLGTEAFF
NA,TRBJ2-2,NA,TRBV3-1/TRBV3-2,TGTGCCAGCAGCCAACCGGGACAAGAAGTACGCGGGGAGCTGTTTTTT,CASSQPGQEVRGELFF
NA,TRBJ2-7,TRBD1,TRBV6-5,TGTGCCAGCAGCCGGACAGGGGTAGATGGGGAGCAGTACTTC,CASSRTGVDGEQYF
NA,TRBJ1-5,NA,TRBV18,TGTGCCAGCTCACGCAGACAGGGCAATCAGCCCCAGCATTTT,CASSRRQGNQPQHF
few,TRBJ2-7,TRBD1,TRBV3-1/TRBV3-2,TGTGCCAGCAGCCAAGTGCCGGGACAGGGGGTCTACGAGCAGTACTTC,CASSQVPGQGVYEQYF
once,TRBJ1-6,TRBD1,TRBV28,TGTGCCAGCAGTTTATTTCTAACCTCCGGGACAGGGGCCAAGCCCCTCCACTTT,CASSLFLTSGTGAKPLHF
NA,TRBJ2-3,NA,TRBV7-9,TGTGCCAGCAGCTTAGCGCGGGCAGGAGTAGATACGCAGTATTTT,CASSLARAGVDTQYF
NA,TRBJ2-1,NA,TRBV9,TGTGCCAGCAGCGTAGATTGGGGGGGCAGGGAGCAGTTCTTC,CASSVDWGGREQFF
NA,TRBJ2-7,NA,TRBV20-1,TGCAGTGCTAGTAGTTCCCACAGCTCCTACGAGCAGTACTTC,CSASSSHSSYEQYF
NA,TRBJ2-3,TRBD2,TRBV11-3,TGTGCCAGCAGCTTAGATTCTAGCGGGGGGGCCTTGGATACGCAGTATTTT,CASSLDSSGGALDTQYF
NA,TRBJ1-4,NA,TRBV6-5,TGTGCCAGCAGTTCGCCCGGGGAAAAACTGTTTTTT,CASSSPGEKLFF
NA,TRBJ2-3,NA,TRBV9,TGTGCCAGCAGCGTAGGACCAGGGGTGGGCACAGATACGCAGTATTTT,CASSVGPGVGTDTQYF
NA,TRBJ2-3,TRBD1,TRBV24-1,TGTGCCACCAGTGATCCGGACAGGGCCACAGATACGCAGTATTTT,CATSDPDRATDTQYF
NA,TRBJ2-1,TRBD2,TRBV4-1,TGCGCCAGCAGCCACGCGGGAGGATGGGCTTCCTACAATGAGCAGTTCTTC,CASSHAGGWASYNEQFF
NA,TRBJ1-2,TRBD1,TRBV28,TGTGCCAGCAGCCGGGACAGCTACTATGGCTACACCTTC,CASSRDSYYGYTF
NA,TRBJ2-7,TRBD2,TRBV5-1,TGCGCCAGCAGCTTGGGGGGGACTAGTTCCTACGAGCAGTACTTC,CASSLGGTSSYEQYF
NA,TRBJ2-3,NA,TRBV11-2,TGTGCCAGCAGCTTAGCCACCCCACTCCTACGTACAGATACGCAGTATTTT,CASSLATPLLRTDTQYF
NA,TRBJ1-1,TRBD1,TRBV6-2/TRBV6-3,TGTGCCAGCAGTCAAGACAGGGGGCTCGGGAACACTGAAGCTTTCTTT,CASSQDRGLGNTEAFF
NA,TRBJ2-5,NA,TRBV4-1,TGCGCCAGCAGCCAAGAACCCAGGGGCCTCAAGAGGACCCAGTACTTC,CASSQEPRGLKRTQYF
NA,TRBJ1-6,NA,TRBV27,TGTGCCAGCAAGGTGGGGGGGAGGGGTTCACCCCTCCACTTT,CASKVGGRGSPLHF